This T cell receptor (beta chain) came from a study of cytomegalovirus exposure and HLA in healthy donors. Findings and caveats of the study: Rarity marked most TCR sequences, yet some public TCRs occurred in many donors. 164 TCR beta chains were listed as cytomegalovirus-associated. The authors judged a highly shared variant cluster likely a sequencing artifact.

This clone was detected only once. Its antigen is undetermined. PCR used 60 Vbeta primers and 13 Jbeta primers. Libraries were prepared by immunoSEQ multiplex PCR; TCRdb keeps only in-frame clonotypes and omits some of them. The sample has about 130,000 clones, about 81% seen once; the top ten hold 0.9% to 1.2%. Sampled while nominally healthy, donors likely had unrecorded immune exposures. V lost 1 base, J lost 8 bases, and 6 bases stayed unmatched. CDR1 MGHDK and CDR2 SYGVNS come from the germline V gene. The CDR3 is 16 amino acids. This chain uses TRBV25-1 with TRBJ1-6, with 9 nucleotides matching TRBD1. The origin of this receptor is a woman in her twenties or thirties in good health and CMV-seronegative. The sample taken for sequencing was PBMCs. The CDR3 spells CASSELRGTGYSPLHF. Here the CDR3 DNA reads TGTGCCAGCAGTGAATTACGTGGGACAGGGTATTCACCCCTCCACTTT. The variable domain in full, with the rest retrieved from reference TRBV25-1 and TRBJ1-6, is EADIYQTPRYLVIGTGKKITLECSQTMGHDKMYWYQQDPGMELHLIHYSYGVNSTEKGDLSSESTVSRIRTEHFPLTLESARPSHTSQYLCASSELRGTGYSPLHFGNGTRLTVT.